The sequence of this T cell receptor (beta chain) was determined in a study of blood T cells in healthy people across ages. Donor samples were obtained from healthy Caucasian individuals from Russia, aged about 6 to 100. Approximately 10 milliliters was the volume of peripheral blood drawn from each donor. A second roughly 6 to 12 cycle PCR used barcoded and J-beta primers. TCRdb independently ran MiXCR on the 5' RACE reads; one entry per CDR3 protein. The repertoire includes about 1,400,000 distinct CDR3 sequences, approximately 40% of them detected once, and around 8% sits in the top ten. This CDR3 region has 16 residues. Germline V gene lookup returns CDR1 SGHDN and CDR2 FVKESK. Trimming pared 0 bases from V and 3 bases from J, leaving 14 bases between. About this clonotype: The antigen is not known.

Study-level results: The authors considered diversity estimates from one million T cells to be underestimates.

The sequence was obtained from a woman under 30 in good health. The sequencing input was blood. The chain is built from TRBV14 and TRBJ1-2; no clear D gene. CDR3 residues: CASSQDPGNPDYGYTF. CDR3 DNA: TGTGCCAGCAGCCAAGACCCGGGCAACCCGGACTATGGCTACACCTTC.